This is a list of T cell receptor beta chains from one sample in a study of control samples from healthy donors and cancer patients. Data came from immunoSEQ multiplex PCR; TCRdb stores just in-frame clones and leaves some out. Among more than 95,000 clones, approximately 89% were seen once, and the ten largest hold roughly 3%. The sample comprised blood. These receptors were obtained from a man aged 60-69 years in good health. CDR3s include the opening cysteine and the closing phenylalanine or tryptophan. Fields, in order: V gene, D gene, J gene, clone size, CDR3 protein, CDR3 DNA. A D gene is named only where the DNA matches it firmly. Rows may omit the clone size; those that give it use once, few, many or a size class.

>TRBV25-1|.|TRBJ2-6|.
CASNSQTGANVLTF
TGTGCCAGCAACTCTCAGACTGGGGCCAACGTCCTGACTTTC
>TRBV5-1|TRBD1|TRBJ1-2|.
CASSAGQANYGYTF
TGCGCCAGCAGCGCGGGACAGGCTAACTATGGCTACACCTTC
>TRBV4-2|TRBD2|TRBJ2-1|.
CASSQGSGTSGGDEQFF
TGTGCCAGCAGCCAAGGTTCTGGGACTAGCGGGGGGGATGAGCAGTTCTTC
>TRBV18|TRBD1|TRBJ1-1|.
CASSPLLQGAGEAFF
TGTGCCAGCTCACCTTTGCTCCAGGGGGCCGGGGAAGCTTTCTTT
>TRBV5-4|TRBD1|TRBJ2-7|.
CASSLARTGDHEQYF
TGTGCCAGCAGCTTGGCCCGGACAGGGGATCACGAGCAGTACTTC
>TRBV5-1|.|TRBJ1-1|.
CASSLATGLNTEAFF
TGCGCCAGCAGCTTGGCTACGGGATTGAACACTGAAGCTTTCTTT
>TRBV5-1|.|TRBJ1-1|once
CASRLSGSGNTEAFF
TGCGCCAGCAGATTGTCAGGGTCGGGGAACACTGAAGCTTTCTTT
>TRBV2|.|TRBJ2-2|.
CASSEADPGQNTGELFF
TGTGCCAGCAGTGAAGCTGACCCGGGACAGAACACCGGGGAGCTGTTTTTT
>TRBV18|TRBD1|TRBJ1-1|.
CASSPAKTGPPLGTEAFF
TGTGCCAGCTCACCCGCTAAGACAGGGCCCCCGTTAGGGACTGAAGCTTTCTTT
>TRBV19|.|TRBJ1-1|.
CASSIDVGRGNTEAFF
TGTGCCAGTAGTATAGATGTCGGCAGGGGGAACACTGAAGCTTTCTTT
>TRBV28|.|TRBJ2-7|.
CASRDSGGEQYF
TGTGCCAGCAGGGACAGTGGGGGCGAGCAGTACTTC
>TRBV6-5|.|TRBJ2-7|.
CASSYSGSYEQYF
TGTGCCAGCAGTTACTCGGGCAGCTACGAGCAGTACTTC
>TRBV3-1/TRBV3-2|.|TRBJ1-1|once
CASSLQSSTEAFF
TGTGCCAGCAGCCTGCAATCATCCACTGAAGCTTTCTTT
>TRBV28|TRBD1|TRBJ1-2|.
CASRPGTGVQGYTF
TGTGCCAGCAGACCGGGGACAGGGGTACAAGGCTACACCTTC
>TRBV4-2|TRBD1|TRBJ1-2|.
CASSPGTGEMYGYTF
TGTGCCAGCAGCCCCGGGACAGGAGAGATGTATGGCTACACCTTC
>TRBV11-2|.|TRBJ1-5|once
CASSFGAGRLGGNQPQHF
TGTGCCAGCAGCTTCGGGGCAGGGCGACTGGGGGGCAATCAGCCCCAGCATTTT
>TRBV3-1/TRBV3-2|.|TRBJ2-3|.
CASSPTPTLLGTDTQYF
TGTGCCAGCAGCCCTACCCCGACACTCCTTGGCACAGATACGCAGTATTTT
>TRBV5-4|TRBD1|TRBJ1-4|.
CASSFGRQGANEKLFF
TGTGCCAGCAGCTTCGGCCGACAGGGCGCTAATGAAAAACTGTTTTTT
>TRBV4-2|.|TRBJ1-3|.
CASSQAGTSGNTIYF
TGTGCCAGCAGCCAAGCAGGGACCTCTGGAAACACCATATATTTT
>TRBV28|TRBD1|TRBJ1-1|once
CASSPLTGRGKAFF
TGTGCCAGCAGTCCTCTGACAGGGAGGGGGAAAGCTTTCTTT
>TRBV27|TRBD1|TRBJ1-5|.
CASSEQGARQPQHF
TGTGCCAGCAGTGAACAGGGGGCAAGGCAGCCCCAGCATTTT
>TRBV2|.|TRBJ1-4|.
CASSGLDEKLFF
TGTGCCAGCAGCGGGCTAGATGAAAAACTGTTTTTT
>TRBV7-2|.|TRBJ1-1|once
CASSHGRNTEAFF
TGTGCCAGCAGCCACGGACGGAACACTGAAGCTTTCTTT